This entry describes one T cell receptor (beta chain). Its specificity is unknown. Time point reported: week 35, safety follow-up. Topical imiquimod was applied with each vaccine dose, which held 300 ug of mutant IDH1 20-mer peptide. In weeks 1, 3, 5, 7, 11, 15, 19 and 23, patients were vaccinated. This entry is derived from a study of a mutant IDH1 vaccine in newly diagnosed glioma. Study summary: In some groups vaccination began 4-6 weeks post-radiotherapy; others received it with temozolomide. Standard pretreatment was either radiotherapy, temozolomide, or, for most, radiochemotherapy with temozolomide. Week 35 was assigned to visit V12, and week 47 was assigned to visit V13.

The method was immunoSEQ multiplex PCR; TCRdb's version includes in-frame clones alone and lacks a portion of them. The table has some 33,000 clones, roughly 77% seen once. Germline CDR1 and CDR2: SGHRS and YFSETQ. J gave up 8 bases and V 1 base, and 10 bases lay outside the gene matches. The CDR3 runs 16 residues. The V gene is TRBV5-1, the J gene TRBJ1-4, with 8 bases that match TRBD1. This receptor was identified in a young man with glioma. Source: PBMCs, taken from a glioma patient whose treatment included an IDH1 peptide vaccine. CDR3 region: CASSLFPGQVSEKLFF. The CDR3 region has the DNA TGCGCCAGCAGCTTGTTCCCGGGACAGGTTTCGGAAAAACTGTTTTTT.